This passage covers 12 T cell receptor beta chains from one sample sequenced in a study of PD-1 blockade in classical Hodgkin lymphoma. The table came from immunoSEQ multiplex PCR; TCRdb's copy has only in-frame clones and leaves some out. The sample consists of under 130,000 clones, roughly 90% of them appearing once. The time point denotes: cycle 4 day 1 (C4D1), after more than 5 weeks of nivolumab. All the patients suffered relapse after autologous stem cell transplantation, and brentuximab vedotin exposure differed. The source was peripheral blood mononuclear cells (PBMCs), collected before the fourth cycle of nivolumab. The receptors come from a human donor with classical Hodgkin lymphoma.

The gene calls are TRBV7-9 and TRBJ2-1; 7 bases map to TRBD2. The CDR3 has 17 residues. J was trimmed by 4 bases and V by 1 base; bases with no gene match: 10. Germline CDR1 and CDR2: SEHNR and FQNEAQ (reference sequence). The CDR3 region is CASSLEGGRVSYNEQFF. DNA for the CDR3: TGTGCCAGCAGCTTAGAGGGCGGGAGAGTGAGTTACAATGAGCAGTTCTTC.

Here the CDR3 reads CSVELELHNEQFF. The CDR3, as DNA: TGCAGCGTTGAACTCGAGCTTCACAATGAGCAGTTCTTC. The chain recombines TRBV29-1 with TRBJ2-1, with D hard to call. V was shortened by 2 bases and J by 5 bases, with 10 bases between the two germline ends. The CDR3 extends over 13 amino acids. The germline V gene has CDR1 SQVTM and CDR2 ANQGSEA.

In this sample, this clone turned up once. The chain recombines TRBV6-5 with TRBJ1-1; TRBD1 is a possible D gene (5 bases). Trimming removed 8 bases at V and 8 bases at J, with 12 bases between. The CDR3 runs 11 residues. Germline assignment: CDR1 MNHEY and CDR2 SVGAGI. This CDR3 reads CASRSGHEAFF. The CDR3 coding sequence is TGTGCCAGCCGTTCCGGACACGAAGCTTTCTTT.

This clone was seen a handful of times. This chain uses TRBV6-6 with TRBJ1-4; D gene uncertain. CDR3 length: 11 residues. Germline loops: CDR1 MNHNY, CDR2 SVGAGI (reference sequence). V shed 7 bases and J shed 8 bases, with 8 bases lying between them. The CDR3: CASKLGEKLFF. The CDR3 nucleotides are TGTGCCAGCAAGTTGGGCGAAAAACTGTTTTTT.

V and J are TRBV4-2 and TRBJ2-3, with D perhaps assigned TRBD1 or TRBD2 (5 bases each). V was clipped by 2 bases and J by 2 bases, with 17 bases between them. The CDR3 sequence is 17 residues long. The germline CDR1 and CDR2 sequences are LGHNA and YNFKEQ. The CDR3 sequence: CASSQLAPGTNTDTQYF. CDR3 coding DNA: TGTGCCAGCAGCCAACTTGCTCCCGGGACCAACACAGATACGCAGTATTTT.

This chain connects TRBV6-1 to TRBJ1-1, with TRBD1 as a possible D gene (6 bases). This CDR3 region has 13 residues. V dropped 6 bases and J dropped 4 bases, with 12 bases sitting between them. Germline V gene data show CDR1 as MNHNS and CDR2 as SASEGT. Here the CDR3 DNA reads TGTGCCAGCAGGACAGGCAGAATCACTGAAGCTTTCTTT. It codes for CASRTGRITEAFF.

The chain recombines TRBV9 with TRBJ2-2, with D perhaps being TRBD1 or TRBD2 (5 bases each). The CDR3 is made up of 18 amino acids. Germline loops: CDR1 SGDLS, CDR2 YYNGEE. Trimming left V 0 bases short and J 3 bases short, with 18 bases between. The CDR3 sequence is CASSVATRAGTDTGELFF. The CDR3 coding sequence is TGTGCCAGCAGCGTAGCTACCCGGGCAGGGACGGACACCGGGGAGCTGTTTTTT. The complete variable domain, with remaining parts taken from reference TRBV9 and TRBJ2-2, reads DSGVTQTPKHLITATGQRVTLRCSPRSGDLSVYWYQQSLDQGLQFLIQYYNGEERAKGNILERFSAQQFPDLHSELNLSSLELGDSALYFCASSVATRAGTDTGELFFGEGSRLTVL.

This sequence joins TRBV25-1 and TRBJ2-2, with no clear D. This CDR3 is 11 amino acids long. CDR1 and CDR2 from the germline V gene are MGHDK and SYGVNS. Between the trimmed V and J ends, which lost 8 bases and 5 bases, there was a span of 6 bases. CDR3 nucleotides: TGTGCCAGCGGGATTACCGGGGAGCTGTTTTTT. It translates to CASGITGELFF.

The V and J genes are TRBV7-2 and TRBJ2-1; 11 nucleotides align to TRBD2. CDR1 and CDR2 from the germline V gene are SGHTA and FQGNSA. The CDR3 length is 15 residues. With 5 bases clipped from V and 5 bases from J, the junction kept 5 bases outside the gene matches. CDR3 loop: CASSRTSGRHNEQFF. The CDR3 DNA is TGTGCCAGCAGCAGGACTAGCGGGCGGCACAATGAGCAGTTCTTC.

The V call is TRBV30, the J call TRBJ2-6; the D is unclear. The CDR3 length is 14 residues. V was clipped by 1 base and J by 3 bases, with 7 bases between them. Per the germline V gene, CDR1 is GTSNPN and CDR2 is SVGIG (reference sequence). The CDR3: CAWSGGDGANVLTF. Written as DNA, the CDR3 is TGTGCCTGGAGTGGCGGCGATGGGGCCAACGTCCTGACTTTC. The complete variable domain, with remaining parts taken from reference TRBV30 and TRBJ2-6, reads SQTIHQWPATLVQPVGSPLSLECTVEGTSNPNLYWYRQAAGRGLQLLFYSVGIGQISSEVPQNLSASRPQDRQFILSSKKLLLSDSGFYLCAWSGGDGANVLTFGAGSRLTVL.

The chain joins TRBV2 to TRBJ1-5; D call uncertain. There are 15 residues in the CDR3. Germline V lookup: CDR1 SNHLY, CDR2 FYNNEI. Between the trimmed V and J ends, which lost 3 bases and 0 bases, there was a span of 9 bases. CDR3 coding DNA: TGTGCCAGCAGTGAGAACTTCTATAGCAATCAGCCCCAGCATTTT. Translation: CASSENFYSNQPQHF.

The V call is TRBV30, the J call TRBJ2-1; D is unclear. This CDR3 comprises 15 residues. The germline CDR1 and CDR2 sequences are GTSNPN and SVGIG (reference sequence). V shed 0 bases and J shed 0 bases, with 9 bases lying between them. CDR3 sequence: CAWSVGSSSYNEQFF. For the CDR3, the DNA is TGTGCCTGGAGTGTAGGAAGCAGCTCCTACAATGAGCAGTTCTTC.